This is a list of T cell receptor beta chains from one sample in a study of blood T cell repertoires in COVID-19. Sequenced by immunoSEQ multiplex PCR; TCRdb stores in-frame clones only, minus some. The table includes 180,000 or so clones, about 86% detected once. Sequenced input: peripheral blood. The receptors were sampled from a man in his 60s with acute or convalescent COVID-19. Both conserved end residues are trimmed from each CDR3.

V gene | CDR3 protein
TRBV5-1 | ASNRGGSTDTQY
TRBV5-1 | ASSLVAGVNEQF
TRBV6-1 | ASSDGTSPPYGYT
TRBV3-1/TRBV3-2 | ASSQAQGLQ
TRBV28 | ASSLVGQFVYGYT
TRBV9 | ASSVDRGPYNEQF
TRBV11-2 | ASRRKQGAGEKLF
TRBV7-8 | ASSRSSGSPLH
TRBV4-2 | ASRGEVSGNTIY
TRBV10-3 | AISDGGGEYEQY
TRBV15 | ATSRDGVRAGNTIY
TRBV6-5 | ASSTSGGPRSLF
TRBV7-9 | ASSPQAGAPREQY
TRBV6-5 | ASSTGGGGPYEQY
TRBV13 | ASSHGTYEQY
TRBV5-1 | ASSRTRDSTDTQY
TRBV19 | ASSIVQGSSYEQY
TRBV6-4 | ASSEAEDSYNEQF
TRBV7-2 | ASSLAMQGAGQY
TRBV7-3 | ASSLGTGFGYGYT
TRBV6-5 | ATTNRVGNGYT
TRBV12-3/TRBV12-4 | ASTSGGIDGYT
TRBV28 | ASSLRQGSPNYGYT
TRBV5-4 | ASRAGGRSSYNEQF
TRBV4-1 | ASSQDRTGGYTRLF
TRBV27 | ASSLMGQMNNYGYT
TRBV28 | ASSSGGSWQPQH
TRBV2 | ASRGSGRLMETQY
TRBV10-3 | AIRMGQGFIYGYT
TRBV20-1 | SAVGANEQF
TRBV6-5 | ASSLRQGEDEKLF
TRBV14 | ASSLSGRAGDTQY
TRBV28 | ASSLFFGRAFNQPQH
TRBV30 | AWSVIGTGLYGYT
TRBV27 | ASRGLDRDQPQH
TRBV30 | AWSVFPQGGT
TRBV10-3 | AISDFTSGTSTDTQY
TRBV6-5 | ASSYRAGGSYEQY
TRBV6-5 | ASSLRETQY
TRBV5-1 | ASSDGQGVGQPQH
TRBV5-1 | ASSPPGAGGITGELF
TRBV5-1 | ASSFLTSSGTTDTQY
TRBV19 | ASRTSGHTGELF
TRBV18 | ASSSQGEYGYT
TRBV6-1 | ASSVGTGIDNQPQH
TRBV9 | ASSGGQNTGELF